The 4 T cell receptor beta chains listed next were all sequenced from one sample in a study of OX40 agonist ivuxolimab in advanced cancers. Sequencing used immunoSEQ multiplex PCR; TCRdb keeps in-frame clones, though not all of them. The sample shows 72,000 or so clones, about nine tenths of them seen only once. Sequencing used CD4+ or CD8+ T cells sorted from blood, obtained in a trial of the OX40 agonist ivuxolimab. The receptor set was obtained from an adult with an advanced solid tumor such as melanoma, head and neck, liver or kidney cancer.

The genes are TRBV7-8 and TRBJ1-5, with a weak D call TRBD1 (5 bases). Trimming removed 5 bases from V and 6 bases from J, with 20 bases in between. Germline V gene data show CDR1 as SGHVS and CDR2 as FQNEAQ. The CDR3 loop spans 16 amino acids. In DNA, the CDR3 is TGTGCCAGCAGCCCTATGCCCGGAGGGGTAGTTCAGCCCCAGCATTTT. It specifies CASSPMPGGVVQPQHF.

This chain's CDR3 is CASSVVASDTQYF. The CDR3, as DNA: TGTGCCAGCAGCGTAGTGGCTAGCGATACGCAGTATTTT. The chain carries TRBV9 and TRBJ2-3; tentatively, D is TRBD2 (5 bases). Looked up from germline, CDR1 is SGDLS and CDR2 is YYNGEE. The V end was cut by 0 bases, the J end by 6 bases, with 8 bases between. This CDR3 is built from 13 residues. Full variable domain (remainder filled in from reference TRBV9 and TRBJ2-3): DSGVTQTPKHLITATGQRVTLRCSPRSGDLSVYWYQQSLDQGLQFLIQYYNGEERAKGNILERFSAQQFPDLHSELNLSSLELGDSALYFCASSVVASDTQYFGPGTRLTVL.

The chain uses TRBV14 and TRBJ2-7; D uncertain. The CDR3 is 12 residues long. CDR1 SGHDN and CDR2 FVKESK come from the germline V gene. V lost 1 base, J lost 3 bases, and 4 bases lay in between. The CDR3 loop reads CASSQGGYEQYF. CDR3 nucleotide sequence: TGTGCCAGCAGCCAAGGGGGCTACGAGCAGTACTTC.

The V gene is TRBV21-1, the J gene TRBJ2-7; the table's D call, TRBD2, has no DNA check behind it. TRBV21-1 constitutes a pseudogene. CDR3 length: 16 amino acids. The CDR3 bases are TGTGCCAGCAGCAAATTCCCGACTAGCGGGAGGAACGAGCAGTACTTC. Translated: CASSKFPTSGRNEQYF.